The 25 T cell receptor beta chains presented below share a single source sample, sequenced in a study of CD8 T cells in ankylosing spondylitis. TCRdb used MiXCR to reprocess the 5' RACE reads, holding one entry per CDR3 protein. This table has around 120,000 distinct CDR3 sequences, approximately 25% appearing once. The sequenced sample was synovial fluid, either unsorted or a sorted T cell fraction (not recorded which). Every receptor here comes from a male donor with ankylosing spondylitis.

This clonotype was seen only a few times. V usage is TRBV20-1 and J usage is TRBJ2-1; no clear D. Per the germline V gene, CDR1 is DFQATT and CDR2 is SNEGSKA (reference sequence). This CDR3 contains 15 residues. Trimming stripped 3 bases from V and 0 bases from J, with 12 bases between. This CDR3 is CSASLAEISYNEQFF. CDR3 in DNA: TGCAGTGCTAGTTTGGCGGAGATCTCCTACAATGAGCAGTTCTTC.

The rearrangement uses TRBV7-9 and TRBJ1-1; the D is unclear. CDR1 is SEHNR and CDR2 is FQNEAQ in the germline V gene (reference sequence). The CDR3 is 14 residues long. V lost 5 bases to trimming and J lost 1 base, with 11 bases between them. The CDR3 DNA follows: TGTGCCAGCAGCCCCCCCGTGGCGAACACTGAAGCTTTCTTT. This translates into CASSPPVANTEAFF.

V and J are TRBV11-2 and TRBJ1-1, with 9 bases aligning to TRBD1. V trimming: 1 base; J trimming: 11 bases; junction bases outside the gene matches: 11. Germline values: CDR1 SGHAT, CDR2 FQNNGV. The CDR3 has 15 residues. The CDR3 DNA reads as TGTGCCAGCAGCTTAGCGGGGACAGGGCATTTTGCGGCTTTCTTT. Amino acid sequence: CASSLAGTGHFAAFF. The full variable domain, with the rest looked up from reference TRBV11-2 and TRBJ1-1, is EAGVAQSPRYKIIEKRQSVAFWCNPISGHATLYWYQQILGQGPKLLIQFQNNGVVDDSQLPKDRFSAERLKGVDSTLKIQPAKLEDSAVYLCASSLAGTGHFAAFFGQGTRLTVV.

J is TRBJ2-7 and V is TRBV10-3; D gene uncertain. CDR1 is ENHRY and CDR2 is SYGVKD in the germline V gene. CDR3 size: 11 residues. The V end lost 3 bases, the J end lost 2 bases, and 2 bases lay between the germline ends. DNA for the CDR3: TGTGCCATCAGTGACCCCTACGAGCAGTACGTC. Its translation: CAISDPYEQYV.

This clonotype was picked up a small number of times. This sequence joins TRBV20-1 and TRBJ2-7; TRBD2 aligns across 8 bases. V shed 3 bases, J shed 6 bases, and the junction held 4 bases outside the gene matches. Germline loops: CDR1 DFQATT, CDR2 SNEGSKA (reference sequence). CDR3 length equals 12 residues. CDR3 region: CSASGRASEQYF. DNA of the CDR3: TGCAGTGCTAGCGGGAGGGCCTCCGAGCAGTACTTC.

This clonotype was seen at least ten times. The CDR3 sequence: CASSRTGDEQYF. The CDR3 nucleotides read TGCGCCAGCAGTCGGACAGGGGACGAGCAGTACTTC. The chain uses TRBV10-1 and TRBJ2-7, with 9 bases lining up with TRBD1. The germline CDR1 and CDR2 sequences are WNHNN and SYGVQD (reference sequence). The CDR3 has 12 residues. J lost 5 bases, V lost 5 bases, and 1 base had no gene match.

The gene calls are TRBV11-2 and TRBJ2-7; 7 nucleotides agree with TRBD1. This CDR3 comprises 14 residues. Unmatched junction bases numbered 7, after V lost 3 bases and J lost 5 bases. In germline, CDR1 is SGHAT, CDR2 FQNNGV. In nucleotides, the CDR3 is TGTGCCAGCAGCTTGGCCAGGGGGTGGGACGAGCAGTACTTC. Its protein is CASSLARGWDEQYF.

The V gene is TRBV5-1, the J gene TRBJ2-4; 7 bases line up with TRBD2. Germline lookup yields CDR1 SGHRS and CDR2 YFSETQ. This CDR3 spans 14 amino acids. V gave up 5 bases and J gave up 6 bases; unmatched junction bases: 8. This CDR3 reads CASSVDGGTNIQYF. CDR3 coding DNA: TGCGCCAGCAGTGTGGACGGGGGGACAAACATTCAGTACTTC.

This clonotype occurred a few times. The chain has TRBV20-1 and TRBJ1-2; D ambiguous. The germline CDR1 and CDR2 sequences are DFQATT and SNEGSKA (reference sequence). This CDR3 contains 12 residues. Deletions cut 0 bases from V and 9 bases from J, with 11 bases between. This CDR3 is CSARESLVSYTF. CDR3 coding DNA: TGCAGTGCTAGAGAATCTCTGGTTAGCTACACCTTC.

The rearrangement links TRBV3-1 to TRBJ1-2; possible D gene TRBD1, 5 bases. This CDR3 has 14 residues. Trimming left V 4 bases short and J 2 bases short, with 11 bases between. Looked up from germline, CDR1 is LGHDT and CDR2 is YNNKEL (reference sequence). For the CDR3, the DNA is TGTGCCAGCAGCCCGGAGGGGCAGAACTATGGCTACACCTTC. It yields the protein CASSPEGQNYGYTF.

The V gene is TRBV20-1, the J gene TRBJ1-5; D may be TRBD1 (6 bases). Trimming stripped 3 bases from V and 0 bases from J, with 21 bases between. This CDR3 contains 18 residues. From germline, CDR1 is DFQATT and CDR2 SNEGSKA (reference sequence). The CDR3, as DNA: TGCAGTGCTAGTAGGTACAACAGGGAAAGGTATAGCAATCAGCCCCAGCATTTT. It specifies CSASRYNRERYSNQPQHF.

This clonotype was detected only a few times. This chain uses TRBV25-1 with TRBJ2-3; 9 nucleotides align to TRBD2. The germline V gene encodes CDR1 MGHDK and CDR2 SYGVNS. The CDR3 consists of 16 residues. V dropped 1 base and J dropped 6; count of bases not matched to a gene: 8. The CDR3, as DNA: TGTGCCAGCAGTGAATTAGTTGGTAGCGGGAGCGATACGCAGTATTTT. This codes for CASSELVGSGSDTQYF.

This clonotype was observed a few times. The chain combines TRBV5-1 with TRBJ2-4, with D perhaps matching TRBD1 (6 bases). This CDR3 contains 15 residues. Trimming took off 4 bases at V and 0 bases at J, with 11 bases between the two ends. Per the germline V gene, CDR1 is SGHRS and CDR2 is YFSETQ. CDR3 region: CASSDPTGAKNIQYF. CDR3 sequence (DNA): TGCGCCAGCAGCGACCCGACAGGAGCCAAAAACATTCAGTACTTC.

This clonotype was seen a few times. The chain uses TRBV24-1 and TRBJ2-1, with TRBD1 matching 7 bases. V gave up 2 bases and J gave up 1 base; unmatched junction bases: 10. The length of the CDR3 is 18 residues. CDR1 is KGHDR, CDR2 SFDVKD, per germline. The CDR3 region has the DNA TGTGCCACCAGTGATTCGAGACAGGGCCTTTTTTCCTACAATGAGCAGTTCTTC. Translation gives CATSDSRQGLFSYNEQFF.

The chain has TRBV2 and TRBJ1-1; no reliable D call. The CDR3 runs 15 residues. Germline loops: CDR1 SNHLY, CDR2 FYNNEI. Between the trimmed V and J ends, which lost 8 bases and 0 bases, there was a span of 16 bases. The CDR3, as DNA: TGTGCCAGCCTCACCAAAGGAGGGATGAACACTGAAGCTTTCTTT. Protein sequence: CASLTKGGMNTEAFF.

This clonotype was seen many times. The chain uses TRBV18 and TRBJ2-5; no clear D. V lost 2 bases and J lost 1, with 8 bases in between. The CDR3 extends over 14 amino acids. Germline CDR1 reads KGHSH; CDR2 reads LQKENI. CDR3 in DNA: TGTGCCAGCTCACCAGAAAGGGTCCAAGAGACCCAGTACTTC. It codes for CASSPERVQETQYF.

This clonotype was observed a handful of times. This chain connects TRBV18 to TRBJ1-3; D gene uncertain. Germline-derived CDR1 and CDR2 are KGHSH and LQKENI. Trimming shortened V by 0 bases and J by 0 bases, and 6 bases separated the two germline ends. CDR3 length: 15 amino acids. CDR3 protein: CASSPPPSSGNTIYF. Written as DNA, the CDR3 is TGTGCCAGCTCACCACCTCCGAGCTCTGGAAACACCATATATTTT.

The chain recombines TRBV5-1 with TRBJ2-3; tentatively, D is TRBD1 or TRBD2 (5 bases each). Germline CDR1 and CDR2: SGHRS and YFSETQ. This CDR3 is built from 14 residues. V shed 9 bases and J shed 2 bases, with 16 bases lying between them. CDR3 in DNA: TGCGCCACTCGGAAGCGAGGGGCCACAGATACGCAGTATTTT. This encodes CATRKRGATDTQYF.

The chain combines TRBV2 with TRBJ2-5; TRBD2 might be the D (6 bases). The germline CDR1 and CDR2 sequences are SNHLY and FYNNEI. Trimming left V 8 bases short and J 2 bases short, with 15 bases between. The CDR3 extends over 14 amino acids. The chain's CDR3 is CASDKAGSQETQYF. CDR3 DNA: TGTGCCAGCGATAAGGCGGGATCGCAAGAGACCCAGTACTTC.

This clonotype was seen a few times. The rearrangement joins TRBV5-1 to TRBJ2-4; no reliable D call. The CDR3 consists of 14 residues. The germline CDR1 and CDR2 sequences are SGHRS and YFSETQ. V gave up 3 bases and J gave up 1 base, with 8 bases separating them. CDR3: CASSSAEAKNIQYF. The CDR3 DNA follows: TGCGCCAGCAGCTCCGCGGAGGCCAAAAACATTCAGTACTTC.

This clonotype was seen more than once but under ten times. The chain is built from TRBV5-1 and TRBJ2-7; a possible D gene is TRBD1 (6 bases). This CDR3 region has 14 residues. V was shortened by 0 bases and J by 6 bases, with 13 bases between the two germline ends. CDR1 is SGHRS and CDR2 is YFSETQ in the germline V gene. The CDR3 loop is CASSLGTEGREQYF. CDR3 nucleotides: TGCGCCAGCAGCTTGGGGACAGAAGGCCGCGAGCAGTACTTC.

This clonotype was seen only a few times. The chain has TRBV27 and TRBJ1-4; 10 nucleotides agree with TRBD1. The CDR3 runs to 14 residues. J was trimmed by 5 bases and V by 4 bases; bases with no gene match: 1. Germline V gene lookup returns CDR1 MNHEY and CDR2 SMNVEV (reference sequence). CDR3: CASSWTGGNEKLFF. The CDR3, as DNA: TGTGCCAGCAGTTGGACAGGGGGGAATGAAAAACTGTTTTTT.

This clonotype was seen a handful of times. The chain recombines TRBV15 with TRBJ2-2; D remains ambiguous. CDR3 length: 14 amino acids. Trimming left V 0 bases short and J 6 bases short, with 8 bases between. The germline V gene has CDR1 LNHNV and CDR2 YYDKDF (reference sequence). The CDR3 sequence: CATSRDGSSGELFF. The CDR3 DNA is TGTGCCACCAGCAGAGATGGAAGTTCCGGGGAGCTGTTTTTT.

This clonotype was seen only a few times. The V call is TRBV13, the J call TRBJ2-3; D might be TRBD1 or TRBD2, each matching 5 bases. CDR3 length: 12 amino acids. Trimming left V 3 bases short and J 10 bases short, with 11 bases between. Germline V lookup: CDR1 PRHDT, CDR2 FYEKMQ (reference sequence). The CDR3 here is CASSFRGTAQYF. The CDR3 region has the DNA TGTGCCAGCAGCTTCCGAGGGACGGCGCAGTATTTT.

This chain joins TRBV2 and TRBJ2-2, with D unresolved. Trimming removed 3 bases from V and 2 bases from J, with 7 bases in between. Germline V gene sequence: CDR1 SNHLY, CDR2 FYNNEI. The CDR3 runs to 14 residues. DNA for the CDR3: TGTGCCAGCAGTGATTTTGCAAACACCGGGGAGCTGTTTTTT. It yields the protein CASSDFANTGELFF.